This TCR beta chain was captured by sequencing in a study of shared clonotypes between healthy human individuals. Overall study context: Donors had three CD4 naive, three CD4 memory, two CD8 naive and one CD8 memory plate apiece.

Study-wide results and limits: Measured sharing among donors was expected to vary with sequencing depth.

Method: immunoSEQ multiplex PCR; TCRdb's copy keeps in-frame clones and lacks some. The table lists roughly 770,000 clones, approximately 97% of them singletons. Only CD45RO-negative cells positively selected for CCR7 counted as naive CD8 cells, so terminally differentiated effector memory CD45RA+ cells were excluded. Regarding this clone: Its antigen is not identified.

CDR3 length equals 15 residues. Germline V gene data show CDR1 as SGHVS and CDR2 as FQNEAQ. V trimming: 3 bases; J trimming: 1 base; junction bases outside the gene matches: 5. Sequencing was carried out using naive CD8+ T cells sorted from blood. The TCR originated in a man aged 25 to 40 in good health. The chain links TRBV7-8 to TRBJ2-7; TRBD2 agrees at 8 bases. CDR3 region: CASSFGGLESYEQYF. For the CDR3, the DNA is TGTGCCAGCAGCTTTGGGGGACTAGAGTCCTACGAGCAGTACTTC.